The TCR beta chain under discussion was sequenced for a study of control samples from healthy donors and cancer patients. Sequenced by immunoSEQ multiplex PCR; TCRdb stores in-frame clones only, minus some. Counted here are 100,000 or so clones, roughly nine tenths occurring once; the ten biggest clones make up approximately 1%. Input material: blood. This sequence was found in a woman aged 25 to 45 in good health.

The DNA for the CDR3 is TGTGCCAGTAGTCTGCAGGAACGGAACACTGAAGCTTTCTTT. Translated: CASSLQERNTEAFF. V gene TRBV19 combines with J gene TRBJ1-1; D not resolved. V lost 5 bases and J 1 base, leaving 11 bases between the germline ends. CDR3 size: 14 residues. Germline V lookup: CDR1 LNHDA, CDR2 SQIVND (reference sequence).